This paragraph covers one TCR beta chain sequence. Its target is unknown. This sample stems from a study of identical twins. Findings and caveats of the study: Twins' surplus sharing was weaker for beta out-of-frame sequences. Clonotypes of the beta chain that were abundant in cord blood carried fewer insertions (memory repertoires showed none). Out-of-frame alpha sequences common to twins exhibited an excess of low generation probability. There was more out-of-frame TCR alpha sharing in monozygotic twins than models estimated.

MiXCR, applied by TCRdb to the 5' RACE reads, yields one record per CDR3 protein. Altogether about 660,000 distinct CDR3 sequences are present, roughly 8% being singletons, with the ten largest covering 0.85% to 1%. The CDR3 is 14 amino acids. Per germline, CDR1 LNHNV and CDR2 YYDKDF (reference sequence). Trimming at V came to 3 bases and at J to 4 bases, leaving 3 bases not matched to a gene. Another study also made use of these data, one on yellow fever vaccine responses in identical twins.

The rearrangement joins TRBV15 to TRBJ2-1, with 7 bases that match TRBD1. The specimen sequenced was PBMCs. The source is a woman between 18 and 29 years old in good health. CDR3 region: CATSRRGQYNEQFF. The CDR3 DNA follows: TGTGCCACCAGCAGGAGGGGGCAATACAATGAGCAGTTCTTC.